Following are 18 T cell receptor beta chains from one sample sequenced in a study of T-cell reconstitution after alpha-beta-depleted transplantation in children. The TCRbeta library was prepared with unique molecular identifiers. TCRdb used MiXCR to reprocess the PCR reads, holding one entry per CDR3 protein. The sample yields around 500,000 distinct CDR3 sequences, 23% seen once. The material sequenced was PBMCs, mostly from graft donor cells, taken 360 days after TCRalphabeta/CD19-depleted stem cell transplant. These receptors were collected from a boy under two years old who had a stem cell transplant for acute myeloid leukemia, so the T cells may come from the graft donor.

The gene calls are TRBV12-3 or TRBV12-4 and TRBJ2-3, with 7 nucleotides matching TRBD2. The CDR3 runs 16 residues. V was clipped by 5 bases and J by 3 bases; unmatched bases: 11. The CDR3 sequence: CASSPNRRGSTDTQYF. The DNA for the CDR3 is TGTGCCAGCAGTCCGAATCGGCGGGGGAGTACAGATACGCAGTATTTT.

The chain carries TRBV10-3 and TRBJ2-1, with 7 bases identical to TRBD1. CDR1 is ENHRY and CDR2 is SYGVKD in the germline V gene. The CDR3 extends over 14 amino acids. CDR3: CAIGGRDSYNEQFF. For the CDR3, the DNA is TGTGCGATCGGAGGAAGGGACAGCTACAATGAGCAGTTCTTC.

The rearrangement joins TRBV6-1 to TRBJ2-3; the match to TRBD1 covers 8 bases. The ends lost 6 bases at V and 3 bases at J; junction bases unmatched: 5. The germline gives CDR1 MNHNS, CDR2 SASEGT. This CDR3 comprises 14 residues. CDR3 in DNA: TGTGCCAGCAGCTCAGACAGGGGTACAGATACGCAGTATTTT. It is translated as CASSSDRGTDTQYF.

The chain uses TRBV28 and TRBJ1-1, with 9 bases lining up with TRBD1. V lost 4 bases and J lost 11; bases outside the gene matches: 8. This CDR3 has 13 residues. Germline lookup yields CDR1 MDHEN and CDR2 SYDVKM. This CDR3 is CASSYYRGQDAFF. The CDR3 nucleotides read TGTGCCAGCAGTTATTACAGGGGGCAGGATGCTTTCTTT.

This clonotype was seen repeatedly, ten times or more. The V call is TRBV5-1, the J call TRBJ2-3; 7 positions match TRBD2. Germline values: CDR1 SGHRS, CDR2 YFSETQ. The V segment lost 5 bases and the J segment 6 bases; nucleotides outside the gene matches: 12. The CDR3 consists of 15 residues. The CDR3 sequence: CASRADSGWLDTQYF. In DNA form, the CDR3 reads TGCGCCAGCAGGGCTGATAGCGGGTGGTTGGATACGCAGTATTTT. Together with reference TRBV5-1 and TRBJ2-3, the CDR3 gives the full variable domain: KAGVTQTPRYLIKTRGQQVTLSCSPISGHRSVSWYQQTPGQGLQFLFEYFSETQRNKGNFPGRFSGRQFSNSRSEMNVSTLELGDSALYLCASRADSGWLDTQYFGPGTRLTVL.

The J gene is TRBJ1-1, the V gene TRBV20-1, with TRBD1 identical over 7 bases. Germline V CDR1 and CDR2: DFQATT, SNEGSKA (reference sequence). The CDR3 loop spans 13 amino acids. J was trimmed by 4 bases and V by 4 bases; bases with no gene match: 6. The CDR3 protein is CSAKRGLVTEAFF. The CDR3 DNA is TGCAGTGCTAAGAGGGGGCTTGTCACTGAAGCTTTCTTT.

This clonotype was detected many times. V is TRBV29-1 and J is TRBJ1-4; 7 bases are a match to TRBD1. Germline loops: CDR1 SQVTM, CDR2 ANQGSEA. There are 14 residues in the CDR3. J lost 5 bases, V lost 6 bases, and 9 bases had no gene match. The CDR3 region is CSVRSGTANEKLFF. The CDR3 DNA reads as TGCAGCGTCCGATCCGGGACAGCGAATGAAAAACTGTTTTTT.

This clonotype has a count of ten or more. The V and J genes are TRBV7-2 and TRBJ2-3, with D tentatively TRBD1 (5 bases). V lost 5 bases, J lost 1 base, and 7 bases lay in between. Germline loops: CDR1 SGHTA, CDR2 FQGNSA. CDR3 length: 13 residues. DNA for the CDR3: TGTGCCAGCAGCGTGACAGGCACAGATACGCAGTATTTT. Its protein product is CASSVTGTDTQYF.

This clonotype appeared many times. This chain uses TRBV7-9 with TRBJ2-3, with a possible D match to TRBD2 (6 bases). Germline V gene sequence: CDR1 SEHNR, CDR2 FQNEAQ (reference sequence). CDR3 length equals 17 residues. The V and J ends lost 5 bases and 2 bases respectively, with 20 bases between them. CDR3: CASSPTGGRQNTDTQYF. CDR3 DNA sequence: TGTGCCAGCAGCCCGACCGGTGGGAGGCAGAACACAGATACGCAGTATTTT.

In this sample, this clonotype turned up many times. The rearrangement uses TRBV27 and TRBJ2-3, with 9 bases identical to TRBD1. V gave up 3 bases and J gave up 4 bases; unmatched junction bases: 11. The germline V gene encodes CDR1 MNHEY and CDR2 SMNVEV (reference sequence). This CDR3 contains 17 residues. The chain's CDR3 is CASSFRIPGQGPDTQYF. CDR3 in DNA: TGTGCCAGCAGTTTTCGGATACCGGGACAGGGCCCAGATACGCAGTATTTT.

CDR3 in DNA: TGTGCCAGCAGCGAACCGGGACAGGGGGGCGAGCAGTACTTC. This codes for CASSEPGQGGEQYF. The chain couples TRBV12-3 or TRBV12-4 to TRBJ2-7, with 11 bases matching TRBD1. The V gene end was trimmed by 6 bases and the J gene end by 6 bases; junction bases not matched to a gene: 7. This CDR3 contains 14 residues.

This clonotype came up many times. The V call is TRBV7-9, the J call TRBJ2-3; D might be TRBD2 (6 bases). Germline V gives CDR1 SEHNR, CDR2 FQNEAQ (reference sequence). CDR3 length: 15 residues. Trimming took off 5 bases at V and 0 bases at J, with 12 bases between the two ends. The CDR3 region is CASSVGLPSTDTQYF. The DNA of the CDR3 is TGTGCCAGCAGCGTGGGACTTCCTAGCACAGATACGCAGTATTTT.

In its sample, this clonotype was seen many times. The chain recombines TRBV2 with TRBJ2-1; 14 bases agree with TRBD2. The CDR3 runs 16 residues. After removal of 6 bases from V and 7 bases from J, the junction contained 8 bases not matched to a gene. Germline loops: CDR1 SNHLY, CDR2 FYNNEI. CDR3 DNA sequence: TGTGCCAGCAGCGAGGCCGGGACTAGCGGGGGTAATGAGCAGTTCTTC. Protein: CASSEAGTSGGNEQFF. Filled out from reference TRBV2 and TRBJ2-1, the complete variable domain reads EPEVTQTPSHQVTQMGQEVILRCVPISNHLYFYWYRQILGQKVEFLVSFYNNEISEKSEIFDDQFSVERPDGSNFTLKIRSTKLEDSAMYFCASSEAGTSGGNEQFFGPGTRLTVL.

A few counts support this clonotype. The chain combines TRBV6-5 with TRBJ2-7, with 16 bases identical to TRBD2. This CDR3 has 17 residues. Germline lookup yields CDR1 MNHEY and CDR2 SVGAGI. V lost 4 bases and J lost 4; bases outside the gene matches: 7. CDR3 in DNA: TGTGCCAGCAGTTTGGGACTAGCGGGGGGGCAATGGTACGAGCAGTACTTC. This encodes CASSLGLAGGQWYEQYF.

This clonotype was seen ten or more times. The chain recombines TRBV6-5 with TRBJ2-5; no definite D call. V shed 5 bases and J shed 7 bases, with 8 bases lying between them. CDR1 is MNHEY, CDR2 SVGAGI, per germline. The CDR3 is 11 amino acids. Here the CDR3 DNA reads TGTGCCAGCAGTAGCTTGGTGACCCAGTACTTC. It encodes CASSSLVTQYF.

This clonotype was seen a few times. For the CDR3, the DNA is TGCAGCGTTAGCATGGGGGGCACTGAAGCTTTCTTT. Protein product: CSVSMGGTEAFF. V and J are TRBV29-1 and TRBJ1-1; TRBD1 might be the D (5 bases). V was pared by 5 bases and J by 4 bases, with 11 bases between. CDR3 length: 12 residues. CDR1 is SQVTM and CDR2 is ANQGSEA in the germline V gene.

The chain couples TRBV28 to TRBJ2-5; 9 bases match TRBD2. The ends lost 6 bases at V and 2 bases at J; junction bases unmatched: 7. The CDR3 has 15 residues. Germline V gene lookup returns CDR1 MDHEN and CDR2 SYDVKM. The DNA of the CDR3 is TGTGCCAGCAGAATTAGCGGGGGATGGCAAGAGACCCAGTACTTC. Translation gives CASRISGGWQETQYF.

This clonotype was observed a few times. DNA of the CDR3: TGTGCCAGCAGCCCCCGGACTAGGGGAGATACGCAGTATTTT. This gives the protein CASSPRTRGDTQYF. The chain has TRBV7-2 and TRBJ2-3, with 7 bases that match TRBD2. The ends lost 5 bases at V and 5 bases at J; junction bases unmatched: 7. The CDR3 is made up of 14 amino acids. Germline loops: CDR1 SGHTA, CDR2 FQGNSA.